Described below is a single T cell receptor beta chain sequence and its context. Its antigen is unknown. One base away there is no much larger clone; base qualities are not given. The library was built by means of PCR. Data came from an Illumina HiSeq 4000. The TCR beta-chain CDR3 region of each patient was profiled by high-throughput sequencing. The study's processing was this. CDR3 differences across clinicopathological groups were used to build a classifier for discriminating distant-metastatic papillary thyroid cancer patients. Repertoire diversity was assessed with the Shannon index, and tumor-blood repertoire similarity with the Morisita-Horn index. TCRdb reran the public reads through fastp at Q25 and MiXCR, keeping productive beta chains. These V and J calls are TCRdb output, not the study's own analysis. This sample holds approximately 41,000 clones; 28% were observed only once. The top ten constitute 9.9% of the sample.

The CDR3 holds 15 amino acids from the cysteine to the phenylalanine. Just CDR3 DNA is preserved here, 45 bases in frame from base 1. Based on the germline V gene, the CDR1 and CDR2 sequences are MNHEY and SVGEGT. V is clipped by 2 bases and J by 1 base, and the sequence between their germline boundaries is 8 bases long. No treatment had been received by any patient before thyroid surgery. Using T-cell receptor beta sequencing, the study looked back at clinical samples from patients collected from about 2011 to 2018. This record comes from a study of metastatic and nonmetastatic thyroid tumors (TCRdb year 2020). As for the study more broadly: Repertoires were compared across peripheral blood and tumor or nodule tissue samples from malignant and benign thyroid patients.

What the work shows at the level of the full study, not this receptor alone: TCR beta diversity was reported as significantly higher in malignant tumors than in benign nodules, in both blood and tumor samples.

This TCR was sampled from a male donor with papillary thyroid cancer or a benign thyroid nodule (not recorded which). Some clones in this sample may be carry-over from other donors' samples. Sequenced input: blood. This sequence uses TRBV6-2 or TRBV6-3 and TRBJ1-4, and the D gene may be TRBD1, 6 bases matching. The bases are TGTGCCAGCAGTTACGGGGGCGTAACTAATGAAAAACTGTTTTTT. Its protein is CASSYGGVTNEKLFF.